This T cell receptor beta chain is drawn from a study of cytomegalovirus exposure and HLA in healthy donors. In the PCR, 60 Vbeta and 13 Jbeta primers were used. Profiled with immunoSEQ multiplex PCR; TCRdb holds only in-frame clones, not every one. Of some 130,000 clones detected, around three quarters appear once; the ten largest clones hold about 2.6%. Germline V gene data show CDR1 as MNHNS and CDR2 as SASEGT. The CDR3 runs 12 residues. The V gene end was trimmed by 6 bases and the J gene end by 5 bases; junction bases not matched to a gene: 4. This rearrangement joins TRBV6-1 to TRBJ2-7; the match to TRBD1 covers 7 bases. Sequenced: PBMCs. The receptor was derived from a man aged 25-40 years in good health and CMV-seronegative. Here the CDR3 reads CASRGQFNEQYF. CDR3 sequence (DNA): TGTGCCAGCAGGGGACAGTTCAACGAGCAGTACTTC.